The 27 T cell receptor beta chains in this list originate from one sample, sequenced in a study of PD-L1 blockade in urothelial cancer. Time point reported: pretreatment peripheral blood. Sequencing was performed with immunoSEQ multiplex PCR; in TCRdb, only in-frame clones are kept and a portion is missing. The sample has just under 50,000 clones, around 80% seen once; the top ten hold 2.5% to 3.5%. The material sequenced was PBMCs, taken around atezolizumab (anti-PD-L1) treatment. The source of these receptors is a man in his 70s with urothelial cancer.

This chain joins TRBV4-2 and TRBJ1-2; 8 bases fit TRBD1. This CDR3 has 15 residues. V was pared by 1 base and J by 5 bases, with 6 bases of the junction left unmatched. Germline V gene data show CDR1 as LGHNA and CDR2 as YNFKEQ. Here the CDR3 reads CASSQATGETYGYTF. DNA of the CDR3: TGTGCCAGCAGCCAAGCGACAGGGGAGACGTATGGCTACACCTTC.

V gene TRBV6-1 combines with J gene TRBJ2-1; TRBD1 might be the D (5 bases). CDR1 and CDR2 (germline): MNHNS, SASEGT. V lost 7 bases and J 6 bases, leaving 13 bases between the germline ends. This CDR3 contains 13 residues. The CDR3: CASKKGWSNEQFF. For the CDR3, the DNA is TGTGCCAGCAAAAAGGGGTGGTCCAATGAGCAGTTCTTC.

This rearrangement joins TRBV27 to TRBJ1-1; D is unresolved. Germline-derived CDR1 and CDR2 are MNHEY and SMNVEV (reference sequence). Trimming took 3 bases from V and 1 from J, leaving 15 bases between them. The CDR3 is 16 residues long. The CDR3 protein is CASSFRLGEGNTEAFF. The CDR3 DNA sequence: TGTGCCAGCAGTTTTAGGCTAGGAGAAGGGAACACTGAAGCTTTCTTT.

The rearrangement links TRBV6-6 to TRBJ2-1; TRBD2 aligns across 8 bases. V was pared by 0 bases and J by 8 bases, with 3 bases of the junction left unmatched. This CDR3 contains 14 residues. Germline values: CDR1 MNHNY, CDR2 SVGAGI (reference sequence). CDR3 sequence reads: CASSYSGLEDEQFF. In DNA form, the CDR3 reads TGTGCCAGCAGTTACTCGGGACTAGAAGATGAGCAGTTCTTC.

The CDR3, as DNA: TGTGCCAGCAGTGAAGCGGTCGGGACAGGGGATGAAAAACTGTTTTTT. Its translation: CASSEAVGTGDEKLFF. This chain links TRBV6-1 with TRBJ1-4, with 10 bases aligning to TRBD1. The CDR3 loop spans 16 amino acids. The germline gives CDR1 MNHNS, CDR2 SASEGT. V trimming: 0 bases; J trimming: 6 bases; junction bases outside the gene matches: 4.

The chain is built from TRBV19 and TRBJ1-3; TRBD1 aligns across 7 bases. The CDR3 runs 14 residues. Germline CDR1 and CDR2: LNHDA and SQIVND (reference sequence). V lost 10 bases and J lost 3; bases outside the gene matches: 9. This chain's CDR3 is CATRQGQGGNTIYF. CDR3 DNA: TGTGCCACAAGACAGGGCCAGGGTGGAAACACCATATATTTT.

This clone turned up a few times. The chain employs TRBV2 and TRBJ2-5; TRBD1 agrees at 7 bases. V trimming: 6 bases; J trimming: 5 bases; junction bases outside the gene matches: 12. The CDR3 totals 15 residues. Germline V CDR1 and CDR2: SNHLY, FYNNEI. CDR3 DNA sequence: TGTGCCAGCAGCCGACAGGGCGGTAATACGGAGACCCAGTACTTC. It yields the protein CASSRQGGNTETQYF.

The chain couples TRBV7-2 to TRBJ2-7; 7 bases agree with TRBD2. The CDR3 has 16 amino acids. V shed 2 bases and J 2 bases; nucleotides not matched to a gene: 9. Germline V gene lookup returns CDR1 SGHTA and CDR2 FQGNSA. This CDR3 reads CASSLRAGEGPYEQYF. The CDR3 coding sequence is TGTGCCAGCAGCTTACGCGCGGGGGAGGGGCCCTACGAGCAGTACTTC.

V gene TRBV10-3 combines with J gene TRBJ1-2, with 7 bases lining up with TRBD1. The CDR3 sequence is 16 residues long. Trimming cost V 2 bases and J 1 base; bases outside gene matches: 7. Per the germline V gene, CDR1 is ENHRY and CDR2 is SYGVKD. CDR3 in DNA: TGTGCCATCAGTGAGCGTACAGGGGTTGTTAACTATGGCTACACCTTC. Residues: CAISERTGVVNYGYTF.

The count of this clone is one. CDR3 loop: CASSSGTGFAEKLFF. Here the CDR3 DNA reads TGTGCCAGTAGTAGCGGGACCGGGTTCGCTGAAAAACTGTTTTTT. The rearrangement uses TRBV19 and TRBJ1-4; a weak D match, TRBD1 (5 bases). Germline V CDR1 and CDR2: LNHDA, SQIVND (reference sequence). The length of the CDR3 is 15 residues. Trimming took 4 bases from V and 7 from J, leaving 16 bases between them. The full variable domain, its missing parts supplied by reference TRBV19 and TRBJ1-4, is DGGITQSPKYLFRKEGQNVTLSCEQNLNHDAMYWYRQDPGQGLRLIYYSQIVNDFQKGDIAEGYSVSREKKESFPLTVTSAQKNPTAFYLCASSSGTGFAEKLFFGSGTQLSVL.

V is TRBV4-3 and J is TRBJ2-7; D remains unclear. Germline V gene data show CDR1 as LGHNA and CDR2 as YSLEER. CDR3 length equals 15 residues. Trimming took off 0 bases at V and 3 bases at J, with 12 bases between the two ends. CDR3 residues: CASSQDEAENYEQYF. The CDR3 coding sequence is TGCGCCAGCAGCCAAGATGAGGCCGAAAACTACGAGCAGTACTTC.

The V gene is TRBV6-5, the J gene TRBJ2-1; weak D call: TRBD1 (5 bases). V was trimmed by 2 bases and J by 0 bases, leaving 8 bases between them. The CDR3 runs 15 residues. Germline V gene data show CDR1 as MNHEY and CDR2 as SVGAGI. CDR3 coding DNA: TGTGCCAGCAGTTACGGGGCAGCCTCCTACAATGAGCAGTTCTTC. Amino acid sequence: CASSYGAASYNEQFF.

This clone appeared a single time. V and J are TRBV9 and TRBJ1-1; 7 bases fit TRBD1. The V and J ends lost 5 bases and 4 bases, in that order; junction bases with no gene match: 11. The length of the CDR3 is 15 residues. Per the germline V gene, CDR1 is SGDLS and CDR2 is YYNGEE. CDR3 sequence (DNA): TGTGCCAGCAGTCGGTACTCAGGGACAGCCACTGAAGCTTTCTTT. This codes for CASSRYSGTATEAFF.

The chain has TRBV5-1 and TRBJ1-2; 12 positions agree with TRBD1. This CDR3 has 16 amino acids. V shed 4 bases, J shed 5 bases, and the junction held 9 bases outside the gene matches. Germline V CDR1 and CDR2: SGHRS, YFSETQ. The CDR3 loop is CASSINPGQGAYGYTF. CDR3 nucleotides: TGCGCCAGCAGCATCAATCCGGGACAGGGGGCATATGGCTACACCTTC. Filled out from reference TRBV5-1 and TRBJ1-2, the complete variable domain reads KAGVTQTPRYLIKTRGQQVTLSCSPISGHRSVSWYQQTPGQGLQFLFEYFSETQRNKGNFPGRFSGRQFSNSRSEMNVSTLELGDSALYLCASSINPGQGAYGYTFGSGTRLTVV.

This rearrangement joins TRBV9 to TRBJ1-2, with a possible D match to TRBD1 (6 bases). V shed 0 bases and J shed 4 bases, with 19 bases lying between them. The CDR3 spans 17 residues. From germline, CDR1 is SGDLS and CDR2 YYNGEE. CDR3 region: CASSVAYSRGAAYGYTF. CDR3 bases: TGTGCCAGCAGCGTAGCTTATAGTCGGGGGGCGGCCTATGGCTACACCTTC.

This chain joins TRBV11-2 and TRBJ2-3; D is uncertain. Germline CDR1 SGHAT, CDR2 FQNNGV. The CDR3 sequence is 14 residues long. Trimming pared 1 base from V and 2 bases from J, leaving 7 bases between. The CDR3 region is CASSLVLATDTQYF. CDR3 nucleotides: TGTGCCAGCAGCTTAGTACTCGCCACAGATACGCAGTATTTT.

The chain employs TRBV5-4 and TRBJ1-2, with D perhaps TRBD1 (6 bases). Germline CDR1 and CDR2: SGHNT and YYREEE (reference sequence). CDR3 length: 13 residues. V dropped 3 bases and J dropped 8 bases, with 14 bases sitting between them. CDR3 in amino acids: CASSSQGKKGYTF. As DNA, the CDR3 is TGTGCCAGCAGCTCCCAGGGGAAGAAAGGCTACACCTTC.

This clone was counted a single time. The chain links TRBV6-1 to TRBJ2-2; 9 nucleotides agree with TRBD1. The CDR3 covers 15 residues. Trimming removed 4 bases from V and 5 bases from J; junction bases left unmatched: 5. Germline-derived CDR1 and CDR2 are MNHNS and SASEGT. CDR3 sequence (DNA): TGTGCCAGCAGTGGGACAGGGGCTCGGACCGGGGAGCTGTTTTTT. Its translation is CASSGTGARTGELFF.

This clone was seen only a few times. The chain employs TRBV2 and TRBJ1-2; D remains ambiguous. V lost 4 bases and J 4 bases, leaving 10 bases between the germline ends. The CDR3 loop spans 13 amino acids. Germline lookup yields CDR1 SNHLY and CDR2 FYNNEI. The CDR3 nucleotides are TGTGCCAGCAGTGGGGCCACCTCCTATGGCTACACCTTC. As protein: CASSGATSYGYTF.

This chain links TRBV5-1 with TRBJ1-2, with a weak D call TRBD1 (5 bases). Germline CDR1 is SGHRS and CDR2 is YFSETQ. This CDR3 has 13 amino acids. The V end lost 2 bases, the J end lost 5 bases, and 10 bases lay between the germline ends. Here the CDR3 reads CASSFGGRYGYTF. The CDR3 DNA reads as TGCGCCAGCAGCTTCGGGGGGAGGTATGGCTACACCTTC.

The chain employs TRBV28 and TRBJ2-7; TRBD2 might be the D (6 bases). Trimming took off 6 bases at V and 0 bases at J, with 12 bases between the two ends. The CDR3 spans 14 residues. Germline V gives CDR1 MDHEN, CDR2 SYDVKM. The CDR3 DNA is TGTGCCAGCAGGGCGGGAATCCCCTCCTACGAGCAGTACTTC. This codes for CASRAGIPSYEQYF.

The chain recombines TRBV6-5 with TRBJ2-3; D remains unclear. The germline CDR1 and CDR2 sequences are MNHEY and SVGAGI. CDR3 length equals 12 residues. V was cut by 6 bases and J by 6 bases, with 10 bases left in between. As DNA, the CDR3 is TGTGCCAGCAGCTCGCGGTCGGATACGCAGTATTTT. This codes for CASSSRSDTQYF.

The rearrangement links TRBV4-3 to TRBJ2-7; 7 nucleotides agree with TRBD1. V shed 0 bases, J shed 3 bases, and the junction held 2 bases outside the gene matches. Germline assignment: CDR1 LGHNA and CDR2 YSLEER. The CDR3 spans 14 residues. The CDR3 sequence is CASSQDPGGYEQYF. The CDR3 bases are TGCGCCAGCAGCCAAGATCCAGGGGGCTACGAGCAGTACTTC.

The CDR3: CASSKGGGASETQYF. CDR3 nucleotide sequence: TGTGCCAGCAGCAAGGGTGGGGGGGCCTCAGAGACCCAGTACTTC. V is TRBV11-3 and J is TRBJ2-5; maybe TRBD2 (7 bases). This CDR3 is 15 amino acids long. Germline CDR1 reads SGHNT; CDR2 reads YENEEA. The V and J ends lost 5 bases and 4 bases respectively, with 17 bases between them.

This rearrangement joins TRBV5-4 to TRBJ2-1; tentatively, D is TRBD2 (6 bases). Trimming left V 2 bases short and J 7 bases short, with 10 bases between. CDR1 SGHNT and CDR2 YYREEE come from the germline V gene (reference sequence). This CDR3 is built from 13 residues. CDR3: CASSLGGKNEQFF. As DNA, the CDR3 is TGTGCCAGCAGCTTAGGCGGGAAAAATGAGCAGTTCTTC.

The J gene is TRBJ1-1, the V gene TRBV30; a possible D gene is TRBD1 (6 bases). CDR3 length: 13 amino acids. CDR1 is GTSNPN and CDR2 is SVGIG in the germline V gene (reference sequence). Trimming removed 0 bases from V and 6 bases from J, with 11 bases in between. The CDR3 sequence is CAWSVGQGPEAFF. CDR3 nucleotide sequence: TGTGCCTGGAGTGTGGGGCAGGGGCCTGAAGCTTTCTTT.

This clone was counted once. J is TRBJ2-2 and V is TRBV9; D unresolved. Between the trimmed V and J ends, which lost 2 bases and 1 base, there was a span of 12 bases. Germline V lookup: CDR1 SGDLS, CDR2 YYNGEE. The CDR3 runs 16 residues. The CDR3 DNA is TGTGCCAGCAGCGTGAACCCACGGGTGAACACCGGGGAGCTGTTTTTT. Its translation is CASSVNPRVNTGELFF.